Listed here is a single T cell receptor beta chain. Its matching antigen is unknown. This specimen belongs to a study of post-analysis software for immune sequencing data. Germline V gene sequence: CDR1 MNHNY, CDR2 SVGAGI (reference sequence). Trimming stripped 11 bases from V and 6 bases from J, with 9 bases between. This CDR3 has 10 residues. Regarding the study as a whole: Four to six TRBV segments (TRBV5-6, TRBV5-1 and TRBV20-1 among them) occurred more frequently in patients than in controls.

cDNA libraries for TCR beta contained unique molecular identifiers. TCRdb reprocessed the PCR reads via MiXCR and lists one record per CDR3 protein. Of over 150,000 distinct CDR3 sequences listed, 25% to 35% are singletons. Sequencing input: blood. J is TRBJ2-3 and V is TRBV6-6; D tentatively fits TRBD1 or TRBD2 (6 bases each). The sequence derives from a girl between 5 and 17 years old with multiple sclerosis. This CDR3 reads CAGGGDTQYF. Written as DNA, the CDR3 is TGTGCCGGAGGGGGGGATACGCAGTATTTT.